Below are 5 T cell receptor beta chains sequenced from a single sample in a study of blood T cell repertoires in COVID-19. This table comes from immunoSEQ multiplex PCR, and its TCRdb copy is limited to in-frame clones, with some not included. The data contain roughly 25,000 clones, under 95% of them singletons. Sample: peripheral blood. These receptor sequences come from a woman aged 50 to 60 with active COVID-19.

V usage is TRBV9 and J usage is TRBJ2-3; TRBD1 is a possible D gene (6 bases). CDR3 length: 13 residues. CDR1 is SGDLS and CDR2 is YYNGEE in the germline V gene. V gave up 0 bases and J gave up 6 bases, with 8 bases separating them. The CDR3 coding sequence is TGTGCCAGCAGCGTAGGGGGGCGGGATACGCAGTATTTT. Protein product: CASSVGGRDTQYF. Full variable domain (outside the CDR3, taken from reference TRBV9 and TRBJ2-3): DSGVTQTPKHLITATGQRVTLRCSPRSGDLSVYWYQQSLDQGLQFLIQYYNGEERAKGNILERFSAQQFPDLHSELNLSSLELGDSALYFCASSVGGRDTQYFGPGTRLTVL.

The CDR3 nucleotides are TGCAGTGCTAGTAAGATGAGCTCCTACGAGCAGTACTTC. Amino acids: CSASKMSSYEQYF. The gene calls are TRBV20-1 and TRBJ2-7; no clear D gene. The germline V gene has CDR1 DFQATT and CDR2 SNEGSKA (reference sequence). The length of the CDR3 is 13 residues. Trimming took off 3 bases at V and 0 bases at J, with 9 bases between the two ends.

The chain uses TRBV2 and TRBJ1-5, with 7 bases fitting TRBD1. CDR3 length: 13 residues. From germline, CDR1 is SNHLY and CDR2 FYNNEI. V lost 6 bases to trimming and J lost 6 bases; unmatched junction nucleotides: 5. The CDR3 protein is CASSRGESQPQHF. CDR3 DNA: TGTGCCAGCAGCAGGGGGGAGAGTCAGCCCCAGCATTTT.

J is TRBJ2-1 and V is TRBV7-9, with a weak D call TRBD1 (6 bases). CDR1 is SEHNR, CDR2 FQNEAQ, per germline (reference sequence). The CDR3 totals 13 residues. V lost 1 base and J 15 bases, leaving 16 bases between the germline ends. In nucleotides, the CDR3 is TGTGCCAGCAGCTTAGAGGGACAAGCCCTCCCGTTCTTC. Encoded protein: CASSLEGQALPFF.

This clone was observed a single time. J is TRBJ2-5 and V is TRBV18; tentatively, D is TRBD1 (5 bases). This CDR3 region has 15 residues. Germline values: CDR1 KGHSH, CDR2 LQKENI. The V and J ends lost 3 bases and 0 bases respectively, with 11 bases between them. CDR3: CASSPTGHYQETQYF. CDR3 sequence (DNA): TGTGCCAGCTCACCCACCGGACATTACCAAGAGACCCAGTACTTC.